This T cell receptor (beta chain) was sequenced in a study of CD8 T cells in ankylosing spondylitis. This clonotype was recorded a few times. Its antigen is unknown. The study's findings and limits: A motif of fewer than ten highly homologous TCR beta variants was seen as apparently characteristic of ankylosing spondylitis blood. Some motif variants were previously reported in reactive arthritis synovial fluid and blood. Matched ankylosing spondylitis synovial fluid reportedly contained a significantly enriched population of disease-linked clones.

The germline CDR1 and CDR2 sequences are ENHRY and SYGVKD. Trimming took 0 bases from V and 2 from J, leaving 8 bases between them. The CDR3 extends over 14 amino acids. Using its own MiXCR run on the 5' RACE reads, TCRdb lists one record per CDR3 protein. The data show a few hundred thousand distinct CDR3 sequences, 15% to 20% seen once. Specimen: blood, either unsorted or a sorted T cell fraction (not recorded which). The sequence was collected from a male donor with ankylosing spondylitis or in good health (not recorded which). This chain links TRBV10-3 with TRBJ2-7, with D perhaps TRBD1 or TRBD2 (6 bases each). The DNA of the CDR3 is TGTGCCATCAGTGAGTCCGGGGGCCCCTACGAGCAGTACTTC. It yields the protein CAISESGGPYEQYF.